The 8 T cell receptor beta chains presented below share a single source sample, sequenced in a study of T cells after yellow fever vaccination. TCRdb fed the 5' RACE reads into MiXCR, producing one record per CDR3 protein. The sample has 230,000 or so distinct CDR3 sequences, more than 6.5% seen once; the top ten hold around 1.1%. Sequencing was performed on CD4+ T cells sorted from PBMCs, taken on the day of the yellow fever booster vaccination. The receptor source for this set is a man aged 30 to 39 who received the YFV17D yellow fever vaccine.

In this sample, this clonotype turned up many times. The gene calls are TRBV6-2 or TRBV6-3 and TRBJ1-2; TRBD1 might be the D (5 bases). There are 15 residues in the CDR3. V lost 6 bases and J 6 bases, leaving 20 bases between the germline ends. CDR1 MNHEY and CDR2 SVGEGT come from the germline V gene. CDR3 amino acids: CASSSYGTSLNGYTF. The CDR3, as DNA: TGTGCCAGCAGCTCTTATGGGACGTCCTTGAATGGCTACACCTTC.

This clonotype was counted only a few times. CDR3 in amino acids: CASSLYLQETQYF. In DNA, the CDR3 is TGTGCCAGCAGCTTGTATCTCCAAGAGACCCAGTACTTC. V and J are TRBV7-6 and TRBJ2-5; D is unclear. CDR1 is SGHVS and CDR2 is FNYEAQ in the germline V gene. This CDR3 comprises 13 residues. V was shortened by 3 bases and J by 1 base, with 6 bases between the two germline ends. Based on the CDR3 plus reference TRBV7-6 and TRBJ2-5, the full variable domain is GAGVSQSPRYKVTKRGQDVALRCDPISGHVSLYWYRQALGQGPEFLTYFNYEAQQDKSGLPNDRFSAERPEGSISTLTIQRTEQRDSAMYRCASSLYLQETQYFGPGTRLLVL.

This clonotype was observed a handful of times. The rearrangement joins TRBV5-1 to TRBJ2-5, with 8 positions matching TRBD1. CDR1 and CDR2 from the germline V gene are SGHRS and YFSETQ. V lost 0 bases to trimming and J lost 7 bases; unmatched junction nucleotides: 8. This CDR3 has 15 amino acids. The CDR3 protein is CASSLVGQGEATQYF. CDR3 sequence (DNA): TGCGCCAGCAGCTTGGTAGGACAGGGAGAGGCGACCCAGTACTTC.

This clonotype was observed many times. The V gene is TRBV19, the J gene TRBJ2-1; the D gene is possibly TRBD2 (5 bases). This CDR3 contains 15 residues. The V gene's germline CDR1 is LNHDA and CDR2 SQIVND (reference sequence). Trimming left V 1 base short and J 7 bases short, with 14 bases between. The CDR3 protein is CASSIVRGFANEQFF. CDR3 nucleotide sequence: TGTGCCAGTAGTATAGTTCGGGGTTTTGCAAATGAGCAGTTCTTC.

J is TRBJ2-7 and V is TRBV18; 8 bases match TRBD1. Germline CDR1 is KGHSH and CDR2 is LQKENI. The V gene end was trimmed by 3 bases and the J gene end by 2 bases; junction bases not matched to a gene: 6. This CDR3 is built from 15 residues. Here the CDR3 DNA reads TGTGCCAGCTCACCGACGGGGACAGGCCCCTACGAGCAGTACTTC. Its translation: CASSPTGTGPYEQYF.

The V gene is TRBV7-9, the J gene TRBJ2-7, with TRBD1 matching over 8 bases. The CDR3 sequence is 16 residues long. In germline, CDR1 is SEHNR, CDR2 FQNEAQ (reference sequence). With V trimmed by 5 bases and J by 2 bases, 11 bases remained unmatched. The CDR3 bases are TGTGCCAGCAGCGCCCGACAGGGGAGGCCGACCTACGAGCAGTACTTC. Its translation is CASSARQGRPTYEQYF.

In this sample, this clonotype turned up many times. V gene TRBV20-1 combines with J gene TRBJ1-1; D is perhaps TRBD1 (5 bases). Looked up from germline, CDR1 is DFQATT and CDR2 is SNEGSKA (reference sequence). Trimming pared 0 bases from V and 1 base from J, leaving 9 bases between. CDR3 size: 14 residues. The CDR3 loop is CSAREGGRNTEAFF. CDR3 in DNA: TGCAGTGCTAGAGAGGGGGGGAGGAACACTGAAGCTTTCTTT.

The chain uses TRBV20-1 and TRBJ1-5, with a tentative D call TRBD1 (5 bases). Germline V gene lookup returns CDR1 DFQATT and CDR2 SNEGSKA (reference sequence). This CDR3 is 14 amino acids long. V lost 1 base and J 0 bases, leaving 7 bases between the germline ends. The CDR3 spells CSARGQFSNQPQHF. DNA for the CDR3: TGCAGTGCTAGAGGACAGTTTAGCAATCAGCCCCAGCATTTT.